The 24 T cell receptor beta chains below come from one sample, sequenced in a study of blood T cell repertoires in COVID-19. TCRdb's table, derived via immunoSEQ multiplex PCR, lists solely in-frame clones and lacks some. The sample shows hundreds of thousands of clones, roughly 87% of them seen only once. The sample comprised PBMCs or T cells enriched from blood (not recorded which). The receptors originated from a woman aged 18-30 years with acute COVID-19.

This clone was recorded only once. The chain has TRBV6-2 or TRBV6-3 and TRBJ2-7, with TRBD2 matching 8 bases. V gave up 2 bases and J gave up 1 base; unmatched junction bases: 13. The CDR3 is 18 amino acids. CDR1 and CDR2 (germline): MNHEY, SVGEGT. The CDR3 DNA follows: TGTGCCAGCAGTTACCCCCCCAGCGGGAGTGTTTTTTCCTACGAGCAGTACTTC. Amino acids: CASSYPPSGSVFSYEQYF.

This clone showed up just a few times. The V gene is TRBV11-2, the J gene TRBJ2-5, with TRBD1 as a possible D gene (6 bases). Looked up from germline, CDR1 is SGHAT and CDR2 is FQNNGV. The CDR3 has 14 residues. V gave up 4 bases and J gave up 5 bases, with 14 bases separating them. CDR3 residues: CASSSTGQGETQYF. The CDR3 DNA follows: TGTGCCAGCAGCTCGACAGGTCAGGGGGAGACCCAGTACTTC.

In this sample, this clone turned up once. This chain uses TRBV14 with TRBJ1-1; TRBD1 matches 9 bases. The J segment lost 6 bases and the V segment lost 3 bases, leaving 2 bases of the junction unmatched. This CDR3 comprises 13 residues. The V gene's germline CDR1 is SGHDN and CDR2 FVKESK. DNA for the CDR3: TGTGCCAGCAGCCATCGACAGGGGGCTGAAGCTTTCTTT. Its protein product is CASSHRQGAEAFF.

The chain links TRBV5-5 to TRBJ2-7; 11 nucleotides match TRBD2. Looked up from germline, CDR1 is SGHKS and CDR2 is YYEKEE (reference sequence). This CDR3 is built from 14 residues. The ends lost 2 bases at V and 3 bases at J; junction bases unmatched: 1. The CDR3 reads CASSFSGGGYEQYF. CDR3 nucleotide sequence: TGTGCCAGCAGCTTTAGCGGGGGGGGCTACGAGCAGTACTTC.

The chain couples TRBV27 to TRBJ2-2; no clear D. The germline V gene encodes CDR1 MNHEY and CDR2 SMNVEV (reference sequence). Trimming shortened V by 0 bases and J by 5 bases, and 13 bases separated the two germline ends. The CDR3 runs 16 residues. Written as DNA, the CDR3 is TGTGCCAGCAGTTTATCTATGGCAGCAGGAACCGGGGAGCTGTTTTTT. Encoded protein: CASSLSMAAGTGELFF.

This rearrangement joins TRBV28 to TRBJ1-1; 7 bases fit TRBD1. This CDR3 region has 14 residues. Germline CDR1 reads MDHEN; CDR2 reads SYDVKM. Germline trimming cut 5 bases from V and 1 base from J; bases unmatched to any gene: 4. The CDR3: CASSRTGTNTEAFF. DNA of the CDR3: TGTGCCAGCAGTCGGACAGGAACGAACACTGAAGCTTTCTTT. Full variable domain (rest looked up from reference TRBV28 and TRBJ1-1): DVKVTQSSRYLVKRTGEKVFLECVQDMDHENMFWYRQDPGLGLRLIYFSYDVKMKEKGDIPEGYSVSREKKERFSLILESASTNQTSMYLCASSRTGTNTEAFFGQGTRLTVV.

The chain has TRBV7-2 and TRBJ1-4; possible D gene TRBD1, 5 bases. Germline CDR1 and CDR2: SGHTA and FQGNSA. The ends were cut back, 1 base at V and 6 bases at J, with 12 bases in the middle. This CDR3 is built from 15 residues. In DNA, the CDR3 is TGTGCCAGCAGCTTAGGGGCGGCAGGGCATGAAAAACTGTTTTTT. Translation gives CASSLGAAGHEKLFF.

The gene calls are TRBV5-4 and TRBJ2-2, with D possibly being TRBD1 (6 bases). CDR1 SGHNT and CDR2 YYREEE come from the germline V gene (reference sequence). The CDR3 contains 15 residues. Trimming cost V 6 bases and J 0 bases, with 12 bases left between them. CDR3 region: CASTRGGSNTGELFF. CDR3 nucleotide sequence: TGTGCCAGCACCCGAGGGGGATCGAACACCGGGGAGCTGTTTTTT.

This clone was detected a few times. This CDR3 is CASSTDRPPSNQPQHF. CDR3 DNA: TGTGCCAGTAGTACCGACAGGCCGCCTAGCAATCAGCCCCAGCATTTT. The chain recombines TRBV19 with TRBJ1-5; tentatively, D is TRBD1 (6 bases). The CDR3 has 16 residues. CDR1 LNHDA and CDR2 SQIVND come from the germline V gene (reference sequence). The germline V and J ends were trimmed by 4 bases and 0 bases, with 13 bases remaining between them.

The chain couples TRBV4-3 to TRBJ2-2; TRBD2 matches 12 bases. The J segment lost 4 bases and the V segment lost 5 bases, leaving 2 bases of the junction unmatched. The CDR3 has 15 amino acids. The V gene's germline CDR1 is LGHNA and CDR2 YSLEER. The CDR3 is CASSVLAGGTGELFF. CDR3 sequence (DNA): TGCGCCAGCAGCGTACTAGCGGGAGGCACCGGGGAGCTGTTTTTT.

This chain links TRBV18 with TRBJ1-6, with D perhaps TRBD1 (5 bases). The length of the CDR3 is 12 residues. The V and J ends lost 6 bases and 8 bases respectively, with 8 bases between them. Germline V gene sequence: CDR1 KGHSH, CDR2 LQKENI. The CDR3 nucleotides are TGTGCCAGCTCCACGACAGATTCACCCCTCCACTTT. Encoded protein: CASSTTDSPLHF.

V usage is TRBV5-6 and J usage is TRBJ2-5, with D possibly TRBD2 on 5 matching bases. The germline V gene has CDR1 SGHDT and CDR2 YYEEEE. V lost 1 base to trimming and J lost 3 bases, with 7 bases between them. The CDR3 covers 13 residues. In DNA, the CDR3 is TGTGCCAGCAGCTTGTCCGGGGAAGAGACCCAGTACTTC. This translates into CASSLSGEETQYF.

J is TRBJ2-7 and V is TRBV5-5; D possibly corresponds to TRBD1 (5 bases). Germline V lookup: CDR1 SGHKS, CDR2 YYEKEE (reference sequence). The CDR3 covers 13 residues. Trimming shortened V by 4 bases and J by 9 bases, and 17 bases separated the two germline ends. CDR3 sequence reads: CASSPGAGSLQYF. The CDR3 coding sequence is TGTGCCAGCAGCCCTGGGGCTGGCTCCCTGCAGTACTTC.

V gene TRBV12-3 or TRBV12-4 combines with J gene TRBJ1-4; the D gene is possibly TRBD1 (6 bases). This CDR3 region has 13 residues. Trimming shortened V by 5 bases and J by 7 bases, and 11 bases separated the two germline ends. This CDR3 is CASSLDRSEKLFF. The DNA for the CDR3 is TGTGCCAGCAGTCTCGACAGGAGTGAAAAACTGTTTTTT.

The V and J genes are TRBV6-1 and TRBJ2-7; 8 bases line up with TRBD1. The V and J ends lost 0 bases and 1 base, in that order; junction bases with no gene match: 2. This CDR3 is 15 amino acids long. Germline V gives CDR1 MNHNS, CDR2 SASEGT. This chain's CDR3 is CASSEAQGASYEQYF. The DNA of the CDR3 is TGTGCCAGCAGTGAAGCCCAGGGGGCATCCTACGAGCAGTACTTC.

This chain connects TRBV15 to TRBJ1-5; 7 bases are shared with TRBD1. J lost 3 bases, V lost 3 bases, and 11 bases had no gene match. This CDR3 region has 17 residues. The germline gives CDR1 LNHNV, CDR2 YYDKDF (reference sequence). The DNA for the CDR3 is TGTGCCACCAGCAGTGACCTCCTACAGGGGCACAATCAGCCCCAGCATTTT. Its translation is CATSSDLLQGHNQPQHF.

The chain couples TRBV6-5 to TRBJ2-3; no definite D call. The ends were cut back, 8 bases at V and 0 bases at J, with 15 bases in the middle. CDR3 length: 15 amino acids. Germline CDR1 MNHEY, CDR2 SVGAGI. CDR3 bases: TGTGCCAGCTCCCCGACTCTTACTAGCACAGATACGCAGTATTTT. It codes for CASSPTLTSTDTQYF.

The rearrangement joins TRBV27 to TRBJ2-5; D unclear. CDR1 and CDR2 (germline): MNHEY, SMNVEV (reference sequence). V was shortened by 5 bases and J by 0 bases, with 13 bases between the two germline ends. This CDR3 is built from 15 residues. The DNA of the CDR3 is TGTGCCAGCAGTGTAGAAGGCCGGGACCAAGAGACCCAGTACTTC. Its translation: CASSVEGRDQETQYF.

The CDR3 nucleotides are TGTGCCAGCAGCGGAAATGGATGGGGAGGGCAAGAGACCCAGTACTTC. This codes for CASSGNGWGGQETQYF. The chain couples TRBV9 to TRBJ2-5, with TRBD2 identical over 7 bases. Trimming removed 3 bases from V and 2 bases from J; junction bases left unmatched: 10. Germline CDR1 reads SGDLS; CDR2 reads YYNGEE. The CDR3 has 16 residues.

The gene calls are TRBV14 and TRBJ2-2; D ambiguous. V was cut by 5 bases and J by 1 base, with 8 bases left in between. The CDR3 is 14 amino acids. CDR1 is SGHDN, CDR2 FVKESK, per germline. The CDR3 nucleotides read TGTGCCAGCAGCTGGCTAGGGAACACCGGGGAGCTGTTTTTT. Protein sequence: CASSWLGNTGELFF.

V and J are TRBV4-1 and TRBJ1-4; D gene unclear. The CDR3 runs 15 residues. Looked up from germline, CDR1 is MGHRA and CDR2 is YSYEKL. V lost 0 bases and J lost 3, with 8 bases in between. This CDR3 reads CASSQEAGANEKLFF. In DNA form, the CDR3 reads TGCGCCAGCAGCCAAGAAGCAGGCGCTAATGAAAAACTGTTTTTT.

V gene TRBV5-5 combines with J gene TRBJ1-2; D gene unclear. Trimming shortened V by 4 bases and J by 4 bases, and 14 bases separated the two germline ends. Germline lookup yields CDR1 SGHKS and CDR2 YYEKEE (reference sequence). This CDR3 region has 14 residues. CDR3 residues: CASSALLGGYGYTF. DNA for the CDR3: TGTGCCAGCAGCGCACTCCTCGGAGGCTATGGCTACACCTTC.

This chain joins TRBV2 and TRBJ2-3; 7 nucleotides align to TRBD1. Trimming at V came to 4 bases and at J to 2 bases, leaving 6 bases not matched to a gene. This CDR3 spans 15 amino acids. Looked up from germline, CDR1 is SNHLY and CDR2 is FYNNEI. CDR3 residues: CASSATGMVTDTQYF. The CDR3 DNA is TGTGCCAGCAGTGCGACAGGGATGGTCACAGATACGCAGTATTTT.

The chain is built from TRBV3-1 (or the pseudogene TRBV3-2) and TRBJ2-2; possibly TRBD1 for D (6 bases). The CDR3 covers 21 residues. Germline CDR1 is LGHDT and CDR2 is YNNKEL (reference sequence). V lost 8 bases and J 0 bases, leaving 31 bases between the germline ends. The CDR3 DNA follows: TGTGCCAGCCCCCCATTTGGGAAAAGTAGGACTGGACAGCCGAACACCGGGGAGCTGTTTTTT. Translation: CASPPFGKSRTGQPNTGELFF.